The 29 T cell receptor beta chains reported below all come from one sample, sequenced in a study of blood T cell repertoires in COVID-19. Profiled with immunoSEQ multiplex PCR; TCRdb holds only in-frame clones, not every one. The repertoire holds about 100,000 clones, with about 89% as singletons. Specimen: peripheral blood. The receptors originated from a human donor in a cohort sampled during active COVID-19.

The V and J genes are TRBV15 and TRBJ2-2; 9 bases are shared with TRBD2. The length of the CDR3 is 16 residues. The V and J ends lost 5 bases and 5 bases, in that order; junction bases with no gene match: 9. CDR1 and CDR2 from the germline V gene are LNHNV and YYDKDF (reference sequence). This chain's CDR3 is CATSHGVAGATGELFF. The CDR3 nucleotides read TGTGCCACCAGCCATGGGGTAGCGGGGGCAACCGGGGAGCTGTTTTTT.

The chain employs TRBV21-1 and TRBJ1-3. TRBV21-1 corresponds to a pseudogene. The CDR3 has 13 residues. The CDR3 bases are TGTGCCAGGGTTCGGAGGATCGGAAACACCATATATTTT. Its protein product is CARVRRIGNTIYF.

The chain uses TRBV9 and TRBJ2-1; TRBD2 matches 8 bases. The V gene's germline CDR1 is SGDLS and CDR2 YYNGEE. V lost 4 bases, J lost 6 bases, and 6 bases stayed unmatched. The CDR3 runs 14 residues. CDR3 sequence: CASSTRGARNEQFF. The DNA for the CDR3 is TGTGCCAGCAGCACGCGGGGGGCCCGCAATGAGCAGTTCTTC.

Comments on this clone: One end of the junction varies from germline; a read error may be responsible. This rearrangement joins TRBV28 to TRBJ2-1; TRBD1 agrees at 8 bases. The germline V gene has CDR1 MDHEN and CDR2 SYDVKM. The CDR3 covers 16 residues. CDR3 region: CASSPIGQGSNNEQFF. CDR3 coding DNA: TGTGCCAGCAGTCCCATCGGACAGGGCTCCAACAATGAGCAGTTCTTC.

The chain uses TRBV21-1 and TRBJ1-2. TRBV21-1 is termed a pseudogene. The CDR3 has 12 amino acids. CDR3 loop: CASSKDRGGYTF. The CDR3 bases are TGTGCCAGCAGCAAAGATCGAGGAGGCTACACCTTC.

This clone appeared once. The J gene is TRBJ2-5, the V gene TRBV7-2; D unresolved. The V gene's germline CDR1 is SGHTA and CDR2 FQGNSA. Trimming took off 5 bases at V and 1 base at J, with 11 bases between the two ends. This CDR3 has 14 amino acids. CDR3 in DNA: TGTGCCAGCAGCCCCGCCGCCGGCCAAGAGACCCAGTACTTC. This gives the protein CASSPAAGQETQYF.

The rearrangement uses TRBV27 and TRBJ1-4; D is possibly TRBD1 (5 bases). The CDR3 extends over 16 amino acids. The germline V gene encodes CDR1 MNHEY and CDR2 SMNVEV (reference sequence). V was shortened by 2 bases and J by 4 bases, with 14 bases between the two germline ends. CDR3 DNA sequence: TGTGCCAGCAGTTTACTTACCACAGGCGTTAATGAAAAACTGTTTTTT. Protein sequence: CASSLLTTGVNEKLFF.

The chain joins TRBV18 to TRBJ2-5, with a weak D call TRBD2 (6 bases). Germline V gene lookup returns CDR1 KGHSH and CDR2 LQKENI. Trimming stripped 3 bases from V and 2 bases from J, with 19 bases between. CDR3 length: 17 residues. CDR3 residues: CASSPLLGLRRQETQYF. The CDR3 nucleotides are TGTGCCAGCTCACCCCTCCTGGGACTTCGGAGGCAAGAGACCCAGTACTTC.

V usage is TRBV7-9 and J usage is TRBJ2-5, with 7 bases matching TRBD2. CDR1 is SEHNR, CDR2 FQNEAQ, per germline (reference sequence). The CDR3 contains 14 residues. V lost 5 bases and J lost 1; bases outside the gene matches: 4. The CDR3 DNA reads as TGTGCCAGCAGCCGAAGCGGGATCCAAGAGACCCAGTACTTC. Its protein is CASSRSGIQETQYF.

The chain couples TRBV2 to TRBJ2-2; D may be TRBD2 (7 bases). Trimming took off 8 bases at V and 3 bases at J, with 13 bases between the two ends. This CDR3 contains 14 residues. Germline assignment: CDR1 SNHLY and CDR2 FYNNEI. For the CDR3, the DNA is TGTGCCAGCCAACAGGGAGGGGACACCGGGGAGCTGTTTTTT. It encodes CASQQGGDTGELFF.

The chain couples TRBV2 to TRBJ2-2; D not resolved. Germline V gives CDR1 SNHLY, CDR2 FYNNEI. CDR3 length: 16 amino acids. Trimming left V 6 bases short and J 0 bases short, with 14 bases between. The CDR3 coding sequence is TGTGCCAGCAGCCAACTCCCGTTCGCGAACACCGGGGAGCTGTTTTTT. It codes for CASSQLPFANTGELFF.

The chain uses TRBV2 and TRBJ2-5, with TRBD2 matching over 8 bases. The CDR3 consists of 14 residues. The germline V gene encodes CDR1 SNHLY and CDR2 FYNNEI. The V and J ends lost 4 bases and 3 bases, in that order; junction bases with no gene match: 4. The CDR3 region has the DNA TGTGCCAGCAGTGTCGGGGGGGGCAAAGAGACCCAGTACTTC. This codes for CASSVGGGKETQYF.

The chain recombines TRBV5-4 with TRBJ2-1; D remains ambiguous. Germline CDR1 SGHNT, CDR2 YYREEE (reference sequence). This CDR3 is 12 amino acids long. Deletions cut 4 bases from V and 6 bases from J, with 8 bases between. CDR3 residues: CASSPGPNEQFF. For the CDR3, the DNA is TGTGCCAGCAGCCCAGGCCCCAATGAGCAGTTCTTC.

This chain links TRBV3-1 (or the pseudogene TRBV3-2) with TRBJ2-5; 7 bases align to TRBD2. The CDR3 spans 14 residues. V was pared by 6 bases and J by 4 bases, with 8 bases of the junction left unmatched. Per germline, CDR1 LGHDT and CDR2 YNNKEL (reference sequence). The CDR3 is CASRRRGGGETQYF. CDR3 nucleotides: TGTGCCAGCAGGCGACGGGGCGGGGGAGAGACCCAGTACTTC.

Judged by abundance, this clone is medium-sized. V is TRBV9 and J is TRBJ2-7; D gene ambiguous. Germline lookup yields CDR1 SGDLS and CDR2 YYNGEE. The CDR3 length is 14 residues. V was cut by 3 bases and J by 2 bases, with 12 bases left in between. The CDR3 sequence is CASSAGLVPYEQYF. CDR3 coding DNA: TGTGCCAGCAGCGCTGGTCTAGTTCCCTACGAGCAGTACTTC.

The chain joins TRBV19 to TRBJ1-5; 7 bases match TRBD1. The CDR3 is 18 residues long. Losses at the gene ends were 0 bases for V and 0 bases for J; bases not matched to a gene: 8. Germline values: CDR1 LNHDA, CDR2 SQIVND (reference sequence). The CDR3 protein is CASSIDQGQLYSNQPQHF. The CDR3 coding sequence is TGTGCCAGTAGTATAGACCAGGGACAGCTCTATAGCAATCAGCCCCAGCATTTT.

This chain uses TRBV11-3 with TRBJ2-7, with 10 positions matching TRBD1. The CDR3 has 15 amino acids. V lost 3 bases and J lost 6; bases outside the gene matches: 8. The germline V gene has CDR1 SGHNT and CDR2 YENEEA. CDR3 bases: TGTGCCAGCAGCTTGAGTTCCGGGACAGGGGCCGAGCAGTACTTC. Its translation is CASSLSSGTGAEQYF.

This sequence joins TRBV6-5 and TRBJ1-3; D not certain. The CDR3 contains 16 residues. Germline CDR1 MNHEY, CDR2 SVGAGI. V dropped 0 bases and J dropped 0 bases, with 9 bases sitting between them. CDR3 in DNA: TGTGCCAGCAGTTACTCGAATTCCGGCTCTGGAAACACCATATATTTT. This codes for CASSYSNSGSGNTIYF.

This clone was seen just once. The chain combines TRBV18 with TRBJ2-5, with 9 bases that match TRBD1. The J segment lost 3 bases and the V segment lost 5 bases, leaving 13 bases of the junction unmatched. CDR3 length: 17 amino acids. Germline values: CDR1 KGHSH, CDR2 LQKENI. DNA of the CDR3: TGTGCCAGCTCAGAACTTTATGGGACAGGGAGAGAAGAGACCCAGTACTTC. Amino acid sequence: CASSELYGTGREETQYF.

This chain uses TRBV7-9 with TRBJ2-1; D unresolved. This CDR3 is built from 12 residues. V dropped 5 bases and J dropped 6 bases, with 8 bases sitting between them. Per the germline V gene, CDR1 is SEHNR and CDR2 is FQNEAQ (reference sequence). CDR3 DNA sequence: TGTGCCAGCAGCCCGCAAGCCAATGAGCAGTTCTTC. Translation: CASSPQANEQFF.

The V call is TRBV3-1 (or the pseudogene TRBV3-2), the J call TRBJ2-3, with 9 positions matching TRBD2. Germline lookup yields CDR1 LGHDT and CDR2 YNNKEL (reference sequence). The CDR3 has 15 amino acids. With 0 bases clipped from V and 9 bases from J, the junction kept 7 bases outside the gene matches. The CDR3 loop reads CASSQEAGGPTTQYF. The CDR3, as DNA: TGTGCCAGCAGCCAAGAGGCGGGGGGGCCAACCACGCAGTATTTT.

The gene calls are TRBV7-8 and TRBJ1-3, with no clear D. The CDR3 runs 14 residues. V was trimmed by 5 bases and J by 3 bases, leaving 11 bases between them. Looked up from germline, CDR1 is SGHVS and CDR2 is FQNEAQ. The CDR3 loop is CASSRSGGGNTIYF. CDR3 nucleotides: TGTGCCAGCAGCCGTTCAGGAGGTGGAAACACCATATATTTT.

This clone was counted a single time. The chain joins TRBV5-1 to TRBJ2-3, with TRBD2 identical over 15 bases. Germline CDR1 is SGHRS and CDR2 is YFSETQ. The CDR3 contains 15 residues. Unmatched junction bases numbered 7, after V lost 4 bases and J lost 10 bases. The CDR3 DNA sequence: TGCGCCAGCAGCGACGGACTAGCGGGAGGGACGTCGCAGTATTTT. Translated, it gives CASSDGLAGGTSQYF.

This chain joins TRBV7-3 and TRBJ2-3, with D perhaps TRBD1 (6 bases). Germline CDR1 and CDR2: SGHTA and FQGTGA. Trimming took off 5 bases at V and 10 bases at J, with 16 bases between the two ends. CDR3 length: 13 amino acids. The CDR3 sequence: CASSGGPDDAQYF. The CDR3 bases are TGTGCCAGCAGCGGGGGCCCCGATGATGCGCAGTATTTT. Full variable domain (rest looked up from reference TRBV7-3 and TRBJ2-3): GAGVSQTPSNKVTEKGKYVELRCDPISGHTALYWYRQSLGQGPEFLIYFQGTGAADDSGLPNDRFFAVRPEGSVSTLKIQRTERGDSAVYLCASSGGPDDAQYFGPGTRLTVL.

This clone has only one observation. This chain links TRBV27 with TRBJ1-3; 10 positions agree with TRBD1. This CDR3 comprises 15 residues. Losses at the gene ends were 6 bases for V and 2 bases for J; bases not matched to a gene: 4. Per the germline V gene, CDR1 is MNHEY and CDR2 is SMNVEV (reference sequence). The CDR3 spells CASSRQGATGNTIYF. The CDR3 region has the DNA TGTGCCAGCAGCAGACAGGGGGCGACTGGAAACACCATATATTTT.

The rearrangement links TRBV6-5 to TRBJ1-2; D remains unclear. The CDR3 extends over 13 amino acids. Germline loops: CDR1 MNHEY, CDR2 SVGAGI. V lost 6 bases and J 5 bases, leaving 13 bases between the germline ends. CDR3 DNA sequence: TGTGCCAGCAGATTAACCCAGGATTATGGCTACACCTTC. Translation gives CASRLTQDYGYTF.

The chain employs TRBV6-5 and TRBJ2-3, with D unclear. CDR3 size: 14 residues. V lost 0 bases and J lost 8, with 12 bases in between. Germline V gene data show CDR1 as MNHEY and CDR2 as SVGAGI. CDR3 bases: TGTGCCAGCAGTTACTCGAGTTCTCCCTCTACGCAGTATTTT. Protein product: CASSYSSSPSTQYF.

The rearrangement joins TRBV5-1 to TRBJ2-7; no clear D gene. The germline CDR1 and CDR2 sequences are SGHRS and YFSETQ. The CDR3 consists of 14 residues. V was cut by 0 bases and J by 0 bases, with 7 bases left in between. The DNA of the CDR3 is TGCGCCAGCAGCTTGGAACGGAGCTCCTACGAGCAGTACTTC. Translation gives CASSLERSSYEQYF.

This chain joins TRBV15 and TRBJ1-4; 8 bases fit TRBD1. Trimming removed 1 base from V and 4 bases from J; junction bases left unmatched: 5. The CDR3 length is 16 residues. Looked up from germline, CDR1 is LNHNV and CDR2 is YYDKDF (reference sequence). The CDR3 spells CATSRGGQDYNEKLFF. CDR3 in DNA: TGTGCCACCAGCAGAGGGGGACAGGATTATAATGAAAAACTGTTTTTT.